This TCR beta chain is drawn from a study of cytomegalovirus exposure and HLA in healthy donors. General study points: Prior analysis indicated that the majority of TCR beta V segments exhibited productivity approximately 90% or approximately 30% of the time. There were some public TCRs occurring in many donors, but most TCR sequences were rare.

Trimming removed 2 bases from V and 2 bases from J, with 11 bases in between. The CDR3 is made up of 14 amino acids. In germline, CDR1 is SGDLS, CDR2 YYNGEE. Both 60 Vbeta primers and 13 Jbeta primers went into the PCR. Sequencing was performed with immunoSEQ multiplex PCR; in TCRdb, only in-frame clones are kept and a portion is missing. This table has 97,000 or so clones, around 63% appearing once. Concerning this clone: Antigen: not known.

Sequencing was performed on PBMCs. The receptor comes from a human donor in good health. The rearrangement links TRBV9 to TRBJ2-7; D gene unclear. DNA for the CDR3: TGTGCCAGCAGCGTTGGTAGCCAGCCCTACGAGCAGTACTTC. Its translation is CASSVGSQPYEQYF.